The rows below give T cell receptor beta chains drawn from one sample of a study of beta chain features in type 1 diabetes. Assay: immunoSEQ multiplex PCR; the TCRdb copy retains only in-frame clones and omits some. The sample consists of about half a million clones, about 30% of them appearing once. Input material: naive CD4+ T cells from blood. The receptors here all came from a man aged 18 to 29 in good health. The CDR3 runs from the conserved cysteine through the conserved F or W. The order of the fields is CDR3 DNA, CDR3 protein, V gene, D gene, clone size, J gene. A D gene is named only where the DNA matches it firmly. Only part of the rows carry a size: once, few, many, or a class if the clone is expanded.

cdr3_nt: TGCAGCGTTGGACTCCTAGGAATATCCTACAATGAGCAGTTCTTC
cdr3_aa: CSVGLLGISYNEQFF
v_call: TRBV29-1
d_call: .
clone_size: few
j_call: TRBJ2-1

cdr3_nt: TGTGCCAGCAGCGTAGATGAAGGGACCTTCCTCCGGAATGAGCAGTTCTTC
cdr3_aa: CASSVDEGTFLRNEQFF
v_call: TRBV9
d_call: .
clone_size: .
j_call: TRBJ2-1

cdr3_nt: TGCAGCGTTACTCGGAACCAGTACTACGAGCAGTACTTC
cdr3_aa: CSVTRNQYYEQYF
v_call: TRBV29-1
d_call: .
clone_size: .
j_call: TRBJ2-7

cdr3_nt: TGTGCCAGCTCACCACAGAACCGGGACCTCTACAATGAGCAGTTCTTC
cdr3_aa: CASSPQNRDLYNEQFF
v_call: TRBV18
d_call: .
clone_size: few
j_call: TRBJ2-1

cdr3_nt: TGCGCCAGCAGCTTGTTCGGGACAACCTACGAGCAGTACTTC
cdr3_aa: CASSLFGTTYEQYF
v_call: TRBV5-1
d_call: .
clone_size: .
j_call: TRBJ2-7

cdr3_nt: TGTGCCAGCAGTTTCCCCGGGACTAGCGGGGGGCAGTTCTTC
cdr3_aa: CASSFPGTSGGQFF
v_call: TRBV27
d_call: TRBD2
clone_size: .
j_call: TRBJ2-1

cdr3_nt: TGTGCCTGGAGTGACGTGGACAATCAGCCCCAGCATTTT
cdr3_aa: CAWSDVDNQPQHF
v_call: TRBV30
d_call: .
clone_size: .
j_call: TRBJ1-5

cdr3_nt: TGCAGCATTGAAGCAGATACGCAGTATTTT
cdr3_aa: CSIEADTQYF
v_call: TRBV29-1
d_call: .
clone_size: .
j_call: TRBJ2-3

cdr3_nt: TGCGCCAGCAGCCAAGCCCTTAGGACAGGCGGCCAAGAGACCCAGTACTTC
cdr3_aa: CASSQALRTGGQETQYF
v_call: TRBV4-3
d_call: TRBD1
clone_size: few
j_call: TRBJ2-5

cdr3_nt: TGTGCCAGCAGCGGGCCAGTAGCCAAAAACATTCAGTACTTC
cdr3_aa: CASSGPVAKNIQYF
v_call: TRBV5-6
d_call: .
clone_size: few
j_call: TRBJ2-4

cdr3_nt: TGCGCCAGCAGCCAAGAAGACCGGCTCGCGGATGAGCAGTTCTTC
cdr3_aa: CASSQEDRLADEQFF
v_call: TRBV4-3
d_call: .
clone_size: few
j_call: TRBJ2-1

cdr3_nt: TGTGCCAGCAGCTCTTTGCTCAGCGGAGGGTCTAGCACAGATACGCAGTATTTT
cdr3_aa: CASSSLLSGGSSTDTQYF
v_call: TRBV9
d_call: .
clone_size: few
j_call: TRBJ2-3

cdr3_nt: TGCAGTGTTCCCGTGGGGACCCAGTACTTC
cdr3_aa: CSVPVGTQYF
v_call: TRBV20-1
d_call: .
clone_size: .
j_call: TRBJ2-5

cdr3_nt: TGCAGCGCTGCCCATTACAATGAGCAGTTCTTC
cdr3_aa: CSAAHYNEQFF
v_call: TRBV29-1
d_call: .
clone_size: .
j_call: TRBJ2-1

cdr3_nt: TGTGCCAGCAGCTTACAAGAGACCCAGTACTTC
cdr3_aa: CASSLQETQYF
v_call: TRBV7-8
d_call: .
clone_size: .
j_call: TRBJ2-5

cdr3_nt: TGTGCCAGCAGCCCCGGTGATAGGGGCATTCAGTACTTC
cdr3_aa: CASSPGDRGIQYF
v_call: TRBV6-5
d_call: .
clone_size: .
j_call: TRBJ2-4

cdr3_nt: TGTGCCAGCAAGCTAGCGGGAGTTGGCGGGGAGCTGTTTTTT
cdr3_aa: CASKLAGVGGELFF
v_call: TRBV28
d_call: TRBD2
clone_size: .
j_call: TRBJ2-2

cdr3_nt: TGTGCCAGCAGCGTAGGTGGGGGAACCGCTGAAGCTTTCTTT
cdr3_aa: CASSVGGGTAEAFF
v_call: TRBV9
d_call: .
clone_size: few
j_call: TRBJ1-1

cdr3_nt: TGTGCCAGCAGCCGCAGGGGTACTGAAGCTTTCTTT
cdr3_aa: CASSRRGTEAFF
v_call: TRBV6-5
d_call: .
clone_size: .
j_call: TRBJ1-1

cdr3_nt: TGCGCCAGCAGCCATGTAGACAATGAGCAGTTCTTC
cdr3_aa: CASSHVDNEQFF
v_call: TRBV4-3
d_call: .
clone_size: few
j_call: TRBJ2-1

cdr3_nt: TGTGCCAGCAGCGTAGCACCCTTTGGGAATGAGCAGTTCTTC
cdr3_aa: CASSVAPFGNEQFF
v_call: TRBV9
d_call: .
clone_size: .
j_call: TRBJ2-1

cdr3_nt: TGTGCCGGCCGCCCTCAGGGGAGCGAGCAGTACTTC
cdr3_aa: CAGRPQGSEQYF
v_call: TRBV30
d_call: .
clone_size: few
j_call: TRBJ2-7

cdr3_nt: TGCGCCAGCAACACGGGTAGCACAGATACGCAGTATTTT
cdr3_aa: CASNTGSTDTQYF
v_call: TRBV5-1
d_call: .
clone_size: .
j_call: TRBJ2-3

cdr3_nt: TGTGCCAGCAGTTCTGCAGGGGACGGTTACCAAGAGACCCAGTACTTC
cdr3_aa: CASSSAGDGYQETQYF
v_call: TRBV28
d_call: .
clone_size: .
j_call: TRBJ2-5

cdr3_nt: TGCGCCAGCAGCCGAAGGGAACTAGCGTCCGAGACCCAGTACTTC
cdr3_aa: CASSRRELASETQYF
v_call: TRBV4-1
d_call: TRBD2
clone_size: .
j_call: TRBJ2-5

cdr3_nt: TGTGCCAGTAGTATAGTAGCTGGTCTAAACATTCAGTACTTC
cdr3_aa: CASSIVAGLNIQYF
v_call: TRBV19
d_call: .
clone_size: few
j_call: TRBJ2-4

cdr3_nt: TGTGCCAGCAGCCTCCACAGGGTGGCAGATACGCAGTATTTT
cdr3_aa: CASSLHRVADTQYF
v_call: TRBV7-2
d_call: .
clone_size: .
j_call: TRBJ2-3

cdr3_nt: TGCGCCAGCAGCTTGGGGACCGGGACAGCGGCTTCCACCCTTCAGTACTTC
cdr3_aa: CASSLGTGTAASTLQYF
v_call: TRBV5-1
d_call: TRBD1
clone_size: .
j_call: TRBJ2-4

cdr3_nt: TGCAGCGTTGAGTCGGGGGGGCACAATGAGCAGTTCTTC
cdr3_aa: CSVESGGHNEQFF
v_call: TRBV29-1
d_call: TRBD2
clone_size: .
j_call: TRBJ2-1

cdr3_nt: TGTGCCAGCAGCTTGGGGGACAGGGTCGACTACAATGAGCAGTTCTTC
cdr3_aa: CASSLGDRVDYNEQFF
v_call: TRBV5-4
d_call: TRBD1
clone_size: few
j_call: TRBJ2-1

cdr3_nt: TGTGCCAGTAGTATGTGGCTGGATAGCAATCAGCCCCAGCATTTT
cdr3_aa: CASSMWLDSNQPQHF
v_call: TRBV19
d_call: .
clone_size: .
j_call: TRBJ1-5

cdr3_nt: TGTGCCAGCAGCTTAGGGCTCTCTGGGGCCAACGTCCTGACTTTC
cdr3_aa: CASSLGLSGANVLTF
v_call: TRBV11-1
d_call: .
clone_size: few
j_call: TRBJ2-6

cdr3_nt: TGTGCCACCAGCAGAGGGGAGCGCGGTGAAAAACTGTTTTTT
cdr3_aa: CATSRGERGEKLFF
v_call: TRBV15
d_call: .
clone_size: .
j_call: TRBJ1-4

cdr3_nt: TGTGCCAGCAGCTTAGCGGCGGGAAACACCATATATTTT
cdr3_aa: CASSLAAGNTIYF
v_call: TRBV7-2
d_call: .
clone_size: .
j_call: TRBJ1-3

cdr3_nt: TGTGCCAGCAGCTTACGCATGAACACTGAAGCTTTCTTT
cdr3_aa: CASSLRMNTEAFF
v_call: TRBV7-3
d_call: .
clone_size: .
j_call: TRBJ1-1

cdr3_nt: TGTGCCAGCAGCTTCCCGGGAGATGGCTACACCTTC
cdr3_aa: CASSFPGDGYTF
v_call: TRBV7-2
d_call: .
clone_size: .
j_call: TRBJ1-2

cdr3_nt: TGCAGCGTTGTCGGGGGGAACGGAGATACGCAGTATTTT
cdr3_aa: CSVVGGNGDTQYF
v_call: TRBV29-1
d_call: TRBD2
clone_size: .
j_call: TRBJ2-3

cdr3_nt: TGTGCCAGCACTGCGGGAGACAATGAGCAGTTCTTC
cdr3_aa: CASTAGDNEQFF
v_call: TRBV2
d_call: TRBD2
clone_size: .
j_call: TRBJ2-1

cdr3_nt: TGTGCCAGCAGCTTAGCGGGAGTCCCCTACAATGAGCAGTTCTTC
cdr3_aa: CASSLAGVPYNEQFF
v_call: TRBV7-2
d_call: .
clone_size: .
j_call: TRBJ2-1

cdr3_nt: TGTGCCAGCAGCTTAGGACAGCCGATGGAGACCCAGTACTTC
cdr3_aa: CASSLGQPMETQYF
v_call: TRBV7-6
d_call: .
clone_size: .
j_call: TRBJ2-5

cdr3_nt: TGTGCCAGCAGTTTTGGTGAGCAGTTCTTC
cdr3_aa: CASSFGEQFF
v_call: TRBV6-6
d_call: .
clone_size: .
j_call: TRBJ2-1

cdr3_nt: TGTGCCAGCGGGATCTATGGCTACACCTTC
cdr3_aa: CASGIYGYTF
v_call: TRBV6-6
d_call: .
clone_size: .
j_call: TRBJ1-2